This T cell receptor (beta chain) was sequenced during a study of T cell responses to AZD1222 COVID-19 vaccine. Study information: Second-dose recipients at about 4 or about 12 weeks were treated as one pooled group. Study-wide findings and caveats: Donors, mostly white British, included more females; clonal diversity was possibly underestimated. Unmutated variant regions reportedly attract nearly half of all spike-specific TCRs.

This table comes from immunoSEQ multiplex PCR, and its TCRdb copy is limited to in-frame clones, with some not included. The sample contains about 120,000 clones, 80% to 95% of which appear only once. As for this clone: No antigen is known for it.

The CDR3 extends over 14 amino acids. Germline CDR1 and CDR2: ENHRY and SYGVKD. The ends were cut back, 3 bases at V and 5 bases at J, with 13 bases in the middle. Sequenced here: peripheral blood, sampled on day 0 of AZD1222 vaccination. The rearrangement uses TRBV10-3 and TRBJ1-1, with a tentative D call TRBD1 (5 bases). This clonotype originated in an adult in good health. In DNA form, the CDR3 reads TGTGCCATCAGTGACGACAGCGGGTTTACTGAAGCTTTCTTT. It codes for CAISDDSGFTEAFF.